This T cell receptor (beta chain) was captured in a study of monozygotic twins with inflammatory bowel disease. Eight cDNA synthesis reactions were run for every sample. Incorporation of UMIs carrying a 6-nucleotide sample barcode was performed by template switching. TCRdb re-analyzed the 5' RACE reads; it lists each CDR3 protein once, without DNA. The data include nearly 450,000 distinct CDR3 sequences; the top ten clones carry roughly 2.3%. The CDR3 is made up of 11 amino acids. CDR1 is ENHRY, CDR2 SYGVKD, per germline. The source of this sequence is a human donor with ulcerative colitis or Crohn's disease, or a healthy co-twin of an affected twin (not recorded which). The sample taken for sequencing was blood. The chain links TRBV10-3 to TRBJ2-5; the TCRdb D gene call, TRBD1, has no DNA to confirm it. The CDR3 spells CATQGGETQYF.